What follows describes a single T cell receptor beta chain. Its target is not known. Genomic DNA belonging to each subset was distributed in equal measure over several immunoSEQ plates. Only in-frame clones appear in the TCRdb table, and some are missing; sequencing was by immunoSEQ multiplex PCR. Altogether approximately 980,000 clones are present, around 80% being singletons, with the ten largest covering over 1.3%. These data come from a study of shared clonotypes between healthy human individuals. Across the whole study: There were three CD4 naive, three CD4 memory, two CD8 naive and one CD8 memory plates per donor.

Findings of the study overall: Naive subsets typically showed greater estimated richness than memory subsets.

Germline trimming cut 4 bases from V and 3 bases from J; bases unmatched to any gene: 4. Germline-derived CDR1 and CDR2 are MNHEY and SVGAGI. This CDR3 spans 15 amino acids. The specimen was memory CD4+ T cells sorted from blood. Specified subset: CD45RA-negative fraction. The V call is TRBV6-5, the J call TRBJ2-1, with 9 bases that match TRBD1. The source of this sequence is a man in his late teens or twenties in good health. The CDR3 DNA sequence: TGTGCCAGCAGTTGGGGACAGGGAAGCTACAATGAGCAGTTCTTC. Translation gives CASSWGQGSYNEQFF.